The 18 T cell receptor beta chains below all came from one sample that was sequenced in a study of T-cell reconstitution after alpha-beta-depleted transplantation in children. TCRbeta library preparation incorporated unique molecular identifiers. One entry per CDR3 protein results from TCRdb running MiXCR on the PCR reads. The sample has roughly 500,000 distinct CDR3 sequences; about 18% are singletons. The source was PBMCs from the stem cell graft donor, collected from the stem cell graft. These receptors originate from a human donor who donated a stem cell graft to a child with acute lymphoblastic leukemia.

This clonotype occurred a few times. The rearrangement links TRBV9 to TRBJ2-3, with TRBD1 as a possible D gene (6 bases). V was clipped by 3 bases and J by 2 bases, with 10 bases between them. This CDR3 region has 14 residues. In germline, CDR1 is SGDLS, CDR2 YYNGEE. CDR3 bases: TGTGCCAGCAGCGCCTGGGACACCACAGATACGCAGTATTTT. Protein: CASSAWDTTDTQYF.

This clonotype was seen more than once but under ten times. The chain has TRBV3-1 and TRBJ2-5, with TRBD1 as a possible D gene (5 bases). V gave up 1 base and J gave up 5 bases, with 11 bases separating them. Germline values: CDR1 LGHDT, CDR2 YNNKEL (reference sequence). The CDR3 sequence is 14 residues long. CDR3 sequence (DNA): TGTGCCAGCAGCCAAGTGGCAGGGATCGAGACCCAGTACTTC. Amino acid sequence: CASSQVAGIETQYF.

This sequence joins TRBV20-1 and TRBJ1-4; unclear D gene. This CDR3 has 15 residues. Germline assignment: CDR1 DFQATT and CDR2 SNEGSKA (reference sequence). V shed 2 bases and J shed 5 bases, with 15 bases lying between them. The CDR3 reads CSARRTELPNEKLFF. In DNA, the CDR3 is TGCAGTGCTAGACGGACCGAGCTGCCGAATGAAAAACTGTTTTTT.

The chain links TRBV29-1 to TRBJ1-3; the D is unclear. Per the germline V gene, CDR1 is SQVTM and CDR2 is ANQGSEA. This CDR3 has 13 residues. V lost 5 bases and J lost 5, with 13 bases in between. CDR3: CSVLETLRNTIYF. In DNA form, the CDR3 reads TGCAGCGTTCTCGAGACCCTTAGAAACACCATATATTTT.

The chain uses TRBV29-1 and TRBJ1-2; 8 bases match TRBD1. The CDR3 is made up of 15 amino acids. Germline assignment: CDR1 SQVTM and CDR2 ANQGSEA. V lost 5 bases, J lost 4 bases, and 12 bases stayed unmatched. The CDR3 region has the DNA TGCAGCGTTTCCGGACAGGGCCCACCAACCTATGGCTACACCTTC. It encodes CSVSGQGPPTYGYTF.

This chain connects TRBV30 to TRBJ1-2; D uncertain. The CDR3 spans 12 residues. Trimming pared 3 bases from V and 4 bases from J, leaving 9 bases between. Germline loops: CDR1 GTSNPN, CDR2 SVGIG (reference sequence). CDR3 nucleotides: TGTGCCTGGAGCCGTCAGGTCTATGGCTACACCTTC. The encoded protein is CAWSRQVYGYTF.

In its sample, this clonotype was seen a few times. The rearrangement joins TRBV29-1 to TRBJ2-5; 10 nucleotides agree with TRBD2. With V trimmed by 5 bases and J by 5 bases, 8 bases remained unmatched. Germline lookup yields CDR1 SQVTM and CDR2 ANQGSEA. This CDR3 is 14 amino acids long. CDR3 amino acids: CSVPRLAGWETQYF. The CDR3 region has the DNA TGCAGCGTTCCCCGACTAGCGGGCTGGGAGACCCAGTACTTC.

This clonotype was recorded a few times. This chain uses TRBV5-1 with TRBJ2-1; D call uncertain. Germline-derived CDR1 and CDR2 are SGHRS and YFSETQ. There are 12 residues in the CDR3. Trimming stripped 0 bases from V and 8 bases from J, with 6 bases between. CDR3 amino acids: CASSLAYDEQFF. The CDR3, as DNA: TGCGCCAGCAGCTTGGCGTACGATGAGCAGTTCTTC.

Notes on this clonotype: Mismatch with germline at one junction end may stem from a read error. V is TRBV7-7 and J is TRBJ2-1; 10 nucleotides align to TRBD2. This CDR3 comprises 16 residues. CDR1 and CDR2 from the germline V gene are SSHAT and FNYEAQ (reference sequence). The CDR3, as DNA: TGTGCCAGCAGCCCTCAACTAGCGGGAACCTACGATGAGCAGTTCTTC. Its translation is CASSPQLAGTYDEQFF.

This rearrangement joins TRBV6-2 or TRBV6-3 to TRBJ2-7; a weak D match, TRBD2 (5 bases). CDR1 is MNHEY, CDR2 SVGEGT, per germline. The V end was cut by 5 bases, the J end by 0 bases, with 17 bases between. The CDR3 consists of 16 residues. CDR3 sequence (DNA): TGTGCCAGCAGTGACCTTCTCGCGGGTCCCTCCTACGAGCAGTACTTC. As protein: CASSDLLAGPSYEQYF.

This clonotype has more than one count but fewer than ten. This sequence joins TRBV11-2 and TRBJ2-3; 14 positions agree with TRBD2. Looked up from germline, CDR1 is SGHAT and CDR2 is FQNNGV. This CDR3 is 20 amino acids long. The V and J ends lost 4 bases and 1 base, in that order; junction bases with no gene match: 13. The CDR3 DNA sequence: TGTGCCAGCAGCTCCCGGCGGGGACTAGCGGGAGTTTTGGGCACAGATACGCAGTATTTT. Translated: CASSSRRGLAGVLGTDTQYF.

In its sample, this clonotype was seen a few times. Here the CDR3 DNA reads TGTGCCAGCAGGCAGGGGACGAAGAACACTGAAGCTTTCTTT. Translation gives CASRQGTKNTEAFF. This chain connects TRBV27 to TRBJ1-1, with a weak D call TRBD1 (6 bases). V lost 6 bases and J lost 1, with 12 bases in between. CDR1 and CDR2 (germline): MNHEY, SMNVEV (reference sequence). The CDR3 contains 14 residues.

The chain is built from TRBV9 and TRBJ1-1; D is uncertain. V lost 4 bases to trimming and J lost 0 bases, with 10 bases between them. The CDR3 covers 14 residues. Looked up from germline, CDR1 is SGDLS and CDR2 is YYNGEE. CDR3 bases: TGTGCCAGCAGCTCGACAATAATGAACACTGAAGCTTTCTTT. As protein: CASSSTIMNTEAFF. The variable domain in full, with the rest retrieved from reference TRBV9 and TRBJ1-1, is DSGVTQTPKHLITATGQRVTLRCSPRSGDLSVYWYQQSLDQGLQFLIQYYNGEERAKGNILERFSAQQFPDLHSELNLSSLELGDSALYFCASSSTIMNTEAFFGQGTRLTVV.

There are a few counts of this clonotype. The genes are TRBV20-1 and TRBJ2-3; D ambiguous. This CDR3 spans 12 amino acids. CDR1 is DFQATT and CDR2 is SNEGSKA in the germline V gene (reference sequence). V was shortened by 5 bases and J by 4 bases, with 10 bases between the two germline ends. CDR3 nucleotide sequence: TGCAGTGCTGGCCGAGAGGCAGATACGCAGTATTTT. This encodes CSAGREADTQYF.

This clonotype was counted at least ten times. This chain uses TRBV5-1 with TRBJ2-6; D gene uncertain. In germline, CDR1 is SGHRS, CDR2 YFSETQ. The CDR3 extends over 15 amino acids. Trimming left V 0 bases short and J 0 bases short, with 4 bases between. This chain's CDR3 is CASSLVASGANVLTF. The CDR3 DNA reads TGCGCCAGCAGCTTGGTGGCCTCTGGGGCCAACGTCCTGACTTTC.

This sequence joins TRBV5-1 and TRBJ2-2, with TRBD2 matching over 8 bases. The CDR3 sequence is 15 residues long. Losses at the gene ends were 4 bases for V and 10 bases for J; bases not matched to a gene: 12. Germline assignment: CDR1 SGHRS and CDR2 YFSETQ. The CDR3 region has the DNA TGCGCCAGCAGCCCAGCCGGGACTAGAAAAGAGGAGCTGTTTTTT. Amino acid sequence: CASSPAGTRKEELFF.

This chain connects TRBV7-9 to TRBJ2-1; D is tentatively TRBD1 or TRBD2 (6 bases each). The CDR3 length is 17 residues. Germline lookup yields CDR1 SEHNR and CDR2 FQNEAQ (reference sequence). V lost 2 bases, J lost 8 bases, and 22 bases lay in between. Written as DNA, the CDR3 is TGTGCCAGCAGCTTATCCCCTCGGACGGCCCGGGGGCATGAGCAGTTCTTC. This sequence encodes CASSLSPRTARGHEQFF.

Concerning this clonotype: The junction departs from the called germline gene at one end, perhaps through a read error. The chain recombines TRBV5-1 with TRBJ2-1; TRBD2 matches 8 bases. In germline, CDR1 is SGHRS, CDR2 YFSETQ. The CDR3 has 15 residues. As DNA, the CDR3 is TGCACCAGCAGTCTAGCGGGCTGGGGCTACAATGAGCAGTTCTTC. Its protein is CTSSLAGWGYNEQFF.